A single T cell receptor (beta chain) is shown here with its context. Its antigen is unidentified. This CDR3 region has 14 residues. Trimming took off 5 bases at V and 8 bases at J, with 18 bases between the two ends. The germline CDR1 and CDR2 sequences are SGHVS and FQNEAQ. Amplification used 60 Vbeta primers and 13 Jbeta primers. Sequencing used immunoSEQ multiplex PCR; TCRdb keeps in-frame clones, though not all of them. The sample has some 200,000 clones, 73% seen once. The entry originates in a study of cytomegalovirus exposure and HLA in healthy donors. General study findings and limits: Later work showed greater clonal expansion in HLA-associated TCR beta chains than in equally common others.

The TCR was taken from a woman under 40 in good health and CMV-seronegative. The V gene is TRBV7-8, the J gene TRBJ1-2; possibly TRBD1 for D (6 bases). Sequenced input: PBMCs. The CDR3 loop reads CASSVRGGREGYTF. DNA for the CDR3: TGTGCCAGCAGCGTCCGCGGGGGGCGCGAGGGCTACACCTTC.